The 4 T cell receptor beta chains presented below share a single source sample, sequenced in a study of T-cell reconstitution after alpha-beta-depleted transplantation in children. The TCRbeta library incorporated unique molecular identifiers. TCRdb recomputed calls from the PCR reads with MiXCR, one row per CDR3 protein. The sample records under 300,000 distinct CDR3 sequences, 11% being singletons. The sequences come from peripheral blood, collected 180 days after TCRalphabeta/CD19-depleted stem cell transplant. The receptors come from a male patient between 2 and 15 years old who had a stem cell transplant for chronic granulomatous disease, so the T cells may come from the graft donor.

This clonotype was recorded many times. This sequence joins TRBV12-3 or TRBV12-4 and TRBJ2-6; TRBD1 might be the D (5 bases). This CDR3 contains 15 residues. V was trimmed by 1 base and J by 2 bases, leaving 6 bases between them. The CDR3 spells CASSLVGPGANVLTF. CDR3 DNA sequence: TGTGCCAGCAGTTTAGTGGGGCCTGGGGCCAACGTCCTGACTTTC.

The chain has TRBV3-1 and TRBJ2-7, with a possible D match to TRBD2 (6 bases). The CDR3 contains 14 residues. V lost 4 bases, J lost 4 bases, and 14 bases lay in between. CDR1 is LGHDT and CDR2 is YNNKEL in the germline V gene (reference sequence). CDR3 amino acids: CASSLSGTIYEQYF. CDR3 in DNA: TGTGCCAGCAGCCTTAGCGGAACCATTTACGAGCAGTACTTC.

This clonotype was observed many times. This chain connects TRBV18 to TRBJ2-5, with D unclear. Per germline, CDR1 KGHSH and CDR2 LQKENI. The CDR3 length is 12 residues. Between the trimmed V and J ends, which lost 1 base and 5 bases, there was a span of 5 bases. This CDR3 reads CASSPLPETQYF. The CDR3 coding sequence is TGTGCCAGCTCACCACTCCCCGAGACCCAGTACTTC.

At least ten counts were recorded for this clonotype. The CDR3 loop is CASSVGQSTDTQYF. Here the CDR3 DNA reads TGCGCCAGCAGCGTGGGACAGAGCACAGATACGCAGTATTTT. V usage is TRBV5-1 and J usage is TRBJ2-3; 7 positions agree with TRBD1. The CDR3 runs 14 residues. After removal of 4 bases from V and 0 bases from J, the junction contained 2 bases not matched to a gene. Germline lookup yields CDR1 SGHRS and CDR2 YFSETQ.